This T cell receptor (beta chain) derives from a study of post-analysis software for immune sequencing data. Whole-study findings and limits: About five TRBV segments (TRBV5-6, TRBV5-1 and TRBV20-1 among them) occurred more frequently in patients than in controls.

TCR beta libraries were prepared from cDNA with unique molecular identifiers. Via MiXCR, TCRdb re-called the PCR reads, giving one row per CDR3 protein. The table includes fewer than 850,000 distinct CDR3 sequences, 25% to 30% detected once. The germline V gene encodes CDR1 SGHAT and CDR2 FQNNGV. V was shortened by 5 bases and J by 2 bases, with 11 bases between the two germline ends. The CDR3 spans 14 residues. Concerning this clonotype: Its antigen is unidentified.

This TCR was recovered from a girl aged 10 to 17 with multiple sclerosis. The sequencing sample was made of blood. The chain employs TRBV11-2 and TRBJ2-3; tentatively, D is TRBD1 (5 bases). As DNA, the CDR3 is TGTGCCAGCAGCCCAGGGATCCTCACAGATACGCAGTATTTT. It yields the protein CASSPGILTDTQYF.